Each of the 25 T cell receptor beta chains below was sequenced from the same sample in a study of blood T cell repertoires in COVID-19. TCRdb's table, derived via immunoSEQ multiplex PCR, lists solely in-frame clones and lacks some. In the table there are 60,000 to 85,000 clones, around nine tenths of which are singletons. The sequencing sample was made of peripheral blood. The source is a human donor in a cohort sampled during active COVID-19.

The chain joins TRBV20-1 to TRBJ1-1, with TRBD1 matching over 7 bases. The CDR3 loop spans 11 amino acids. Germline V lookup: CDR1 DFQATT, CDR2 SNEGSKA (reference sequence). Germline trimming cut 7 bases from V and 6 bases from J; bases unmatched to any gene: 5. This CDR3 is CSVHRGSEAFF. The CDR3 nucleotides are TGCAGTGTACACAGGGGTTCTGAAGCTTTCTTT.

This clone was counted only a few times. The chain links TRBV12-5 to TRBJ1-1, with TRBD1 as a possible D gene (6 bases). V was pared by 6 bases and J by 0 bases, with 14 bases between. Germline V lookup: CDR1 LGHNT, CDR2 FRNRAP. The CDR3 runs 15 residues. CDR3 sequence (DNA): TGTGCTAGTGGGGACAGTAAGTGGGTGAACACTGAAGCTTTCTTT. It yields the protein CASGDSKWVNTEAFF.

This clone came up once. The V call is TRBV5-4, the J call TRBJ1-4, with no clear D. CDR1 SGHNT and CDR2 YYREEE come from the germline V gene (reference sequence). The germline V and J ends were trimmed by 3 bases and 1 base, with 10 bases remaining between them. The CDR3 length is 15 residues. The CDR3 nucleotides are TGTGCCAGCAGCTCCGGGAAACAAACTAATGAAAAACTGTTTTTT. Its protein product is CASSSGKQTNEKLFF.

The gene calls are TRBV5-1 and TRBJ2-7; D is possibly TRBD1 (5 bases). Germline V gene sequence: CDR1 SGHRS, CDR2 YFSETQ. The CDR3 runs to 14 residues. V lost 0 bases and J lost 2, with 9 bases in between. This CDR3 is CASSLVRGPYEQYF. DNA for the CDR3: TGCGCCAGCAGCTTGGTTAGGGGCCCCTACGAGCAGTACTTC.

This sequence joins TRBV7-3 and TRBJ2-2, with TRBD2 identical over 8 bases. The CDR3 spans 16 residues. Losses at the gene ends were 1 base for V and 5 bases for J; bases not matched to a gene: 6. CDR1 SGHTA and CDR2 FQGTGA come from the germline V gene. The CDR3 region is CASSLRRSGKTGELFF. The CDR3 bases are TGTGCCAGCAGCTTAAGACGTAGCGGGAAGACCGGGGAGCTGTTTTTT.

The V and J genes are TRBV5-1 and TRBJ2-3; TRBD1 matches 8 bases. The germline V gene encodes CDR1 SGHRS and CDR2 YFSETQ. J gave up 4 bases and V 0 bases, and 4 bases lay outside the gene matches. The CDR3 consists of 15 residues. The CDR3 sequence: CASSLGQGAADTQYF. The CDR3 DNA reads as TGCGCCAGCAGCTTGGGCCAGGGGGCGGCAGATACGCAGTATTTT.

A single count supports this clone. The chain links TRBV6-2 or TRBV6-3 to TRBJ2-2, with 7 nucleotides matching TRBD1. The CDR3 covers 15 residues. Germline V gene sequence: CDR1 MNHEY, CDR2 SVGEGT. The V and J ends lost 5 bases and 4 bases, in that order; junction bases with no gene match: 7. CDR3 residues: CASSLRQGFTGELFF. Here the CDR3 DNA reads TGTGCCAGCAGTCTAAGACAGGGATTCACCGGGGAGCTGTTTTTT.

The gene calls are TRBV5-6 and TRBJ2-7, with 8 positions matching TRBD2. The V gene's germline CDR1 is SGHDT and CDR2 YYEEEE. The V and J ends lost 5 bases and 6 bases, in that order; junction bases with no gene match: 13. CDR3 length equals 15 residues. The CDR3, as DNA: TGTGCCAGCAGACTGACGGCGGGGGGCCCTTTCGAGCAGTACTTC. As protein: CASRLTAGGPFEQYF.

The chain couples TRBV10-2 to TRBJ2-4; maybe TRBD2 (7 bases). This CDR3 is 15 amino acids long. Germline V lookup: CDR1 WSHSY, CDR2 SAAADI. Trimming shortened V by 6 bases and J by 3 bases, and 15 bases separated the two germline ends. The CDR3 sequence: CASRGGQAGKNIQYF. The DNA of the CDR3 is TGCGCCAGCAGGGGGGGGCAAGCGGGCAAAAACATTCAGTACTTC.

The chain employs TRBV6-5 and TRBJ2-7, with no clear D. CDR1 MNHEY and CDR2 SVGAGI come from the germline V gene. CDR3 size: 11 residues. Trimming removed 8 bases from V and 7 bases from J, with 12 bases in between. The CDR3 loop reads CASADNGEQYF. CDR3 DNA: TGTGCCAGCGCGGATAACGGGGAGCAGTACTTC.

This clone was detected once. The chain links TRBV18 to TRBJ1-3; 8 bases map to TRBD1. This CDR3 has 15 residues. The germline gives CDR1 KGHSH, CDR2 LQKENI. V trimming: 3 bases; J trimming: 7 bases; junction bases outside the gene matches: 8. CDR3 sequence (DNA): TGTGCCAGCTCACCGGGACAGGCAGGCCGGAACACCATATATTTT. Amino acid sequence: CASSPGQAGRNTIYF.

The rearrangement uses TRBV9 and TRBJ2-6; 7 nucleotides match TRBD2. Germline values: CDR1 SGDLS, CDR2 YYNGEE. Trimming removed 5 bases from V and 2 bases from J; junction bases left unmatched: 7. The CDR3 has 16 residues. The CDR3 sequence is CASSRGDLAGANVLTF. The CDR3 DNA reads TGTGCCAGCAGTCGGGGGGACTTGGCTGGGGCCAACGTCCTGACTTTC.

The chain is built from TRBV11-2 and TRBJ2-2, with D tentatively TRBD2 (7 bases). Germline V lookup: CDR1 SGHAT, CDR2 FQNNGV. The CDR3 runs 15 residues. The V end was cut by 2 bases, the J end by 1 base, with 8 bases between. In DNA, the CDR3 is TGTGCCAGCAGCTTAAGGGGGGGGAACACCGGGGAGCTGTTTTTT. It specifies CASSLRGGNTGELFF. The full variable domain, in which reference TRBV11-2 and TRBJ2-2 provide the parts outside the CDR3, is EAGVAQSPRYKIIEKRQSVAFWCNPISGHATLYWYQQILGQGPKLLIQFQNNGVVDDSQLPKDRFSAERLKGVDSTLKIQPAKLEDSAVYLCASSLRGGNTGELFFGEGSRLTVL.

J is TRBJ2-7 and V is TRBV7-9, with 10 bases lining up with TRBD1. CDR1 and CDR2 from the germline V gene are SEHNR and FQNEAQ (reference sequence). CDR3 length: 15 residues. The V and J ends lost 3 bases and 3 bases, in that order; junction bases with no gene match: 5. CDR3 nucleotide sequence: TGTGCCAGCAGCTTCGAGACAGGGGGCATCTACGAGCAGTACTTC. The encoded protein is CASSFETGGIYEQYF.

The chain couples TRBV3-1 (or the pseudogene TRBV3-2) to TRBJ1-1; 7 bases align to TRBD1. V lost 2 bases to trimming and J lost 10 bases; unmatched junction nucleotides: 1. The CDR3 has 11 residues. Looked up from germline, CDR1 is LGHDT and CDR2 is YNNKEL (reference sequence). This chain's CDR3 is CASSQQGGAFF. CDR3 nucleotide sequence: TGTGCCAGCAGCCAACAGGGGGGAGCTTTCTTT.

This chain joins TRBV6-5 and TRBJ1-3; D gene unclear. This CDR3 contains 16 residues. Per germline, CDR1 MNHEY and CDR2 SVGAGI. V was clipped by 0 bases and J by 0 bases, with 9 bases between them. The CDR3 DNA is TGTGCCAGCAGTTACTCCGGAGACCCCTCTGGAAACACCATATATTTT. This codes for CASSYSGDPSGNTIYF.

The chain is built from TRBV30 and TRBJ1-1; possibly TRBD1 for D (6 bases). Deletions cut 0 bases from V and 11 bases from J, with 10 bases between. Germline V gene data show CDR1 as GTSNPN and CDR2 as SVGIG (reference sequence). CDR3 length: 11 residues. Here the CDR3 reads CAWSVQGQAFF. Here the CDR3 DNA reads TGTGCCTGGAGTGTACAGGGCCAGGCTTTCTTT.

The CDR3 DNA follows: TGTGCCAGCAGCCCCAGGGCGGGGGGCTACTACGAGCAGTACTTC. The encoded protein is CASSPRAGGYYEQYF. The chain recombines TRBV7-2 with TRBJ2-7; the match to TRBD2 covers 8 bases. Germline V gene data show CDR1 as SGHTA and CDR2 as FQGNSA. The CDR3 contains 15 residues. V shed 5 bases, J shed 3 bases, and the junction held 9 bases outside the gene matches.

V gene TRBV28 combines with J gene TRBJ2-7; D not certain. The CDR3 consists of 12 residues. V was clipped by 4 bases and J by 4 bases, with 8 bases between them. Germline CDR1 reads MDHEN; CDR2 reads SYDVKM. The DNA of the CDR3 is TGTGCCAGCAGTTCGCAGGTATACGAGCAGTACTTC. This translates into CASSSQVYEQYF.

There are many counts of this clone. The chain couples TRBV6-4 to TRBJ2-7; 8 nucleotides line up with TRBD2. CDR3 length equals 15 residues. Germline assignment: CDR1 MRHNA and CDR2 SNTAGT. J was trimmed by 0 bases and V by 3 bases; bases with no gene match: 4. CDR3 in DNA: TGTGCCAGCAGTGAATTAGCGGGACCCTCCTACGAGCAGTACTTC. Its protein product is CASSELAGPSYEQYF.

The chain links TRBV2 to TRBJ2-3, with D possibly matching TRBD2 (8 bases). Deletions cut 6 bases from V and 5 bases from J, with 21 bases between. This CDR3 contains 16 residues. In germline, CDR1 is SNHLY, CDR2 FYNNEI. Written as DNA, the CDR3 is TGTGCCAGCAGCGCCGGAGGGACAGCGGGGGAAGATACGCAGTATTTT. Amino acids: CASSAGGTAGEDTQYF.

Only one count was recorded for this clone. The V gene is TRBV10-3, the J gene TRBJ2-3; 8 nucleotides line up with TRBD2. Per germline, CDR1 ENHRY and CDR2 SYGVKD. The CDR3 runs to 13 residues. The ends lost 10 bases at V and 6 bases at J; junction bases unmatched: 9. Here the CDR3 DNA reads TGTGCCAGCCAATCGGGGGGGCTCGATACGCAGTATTTT. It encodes CASQSGGLDTQYF.

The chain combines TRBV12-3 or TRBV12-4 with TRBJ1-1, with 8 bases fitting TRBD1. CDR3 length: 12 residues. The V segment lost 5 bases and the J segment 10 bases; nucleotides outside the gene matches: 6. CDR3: CASSPRGRGAFF. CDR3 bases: TGTGCCAGCAGTCCCAGGGGGCGAGGAGCTTTCTTT.

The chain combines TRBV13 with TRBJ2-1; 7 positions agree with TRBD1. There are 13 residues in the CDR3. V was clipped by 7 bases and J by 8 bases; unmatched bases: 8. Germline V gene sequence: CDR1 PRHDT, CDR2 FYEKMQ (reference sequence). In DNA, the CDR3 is TGTGCCAGCACCGACAGGGTTGGTGATGAGCAGTTCTTC. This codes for CASTDRVGDEQFF.

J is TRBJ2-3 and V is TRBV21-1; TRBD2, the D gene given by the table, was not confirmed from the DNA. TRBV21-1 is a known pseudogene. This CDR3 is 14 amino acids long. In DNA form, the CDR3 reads TGTGCCAGCAGCAGGGTAGCGGTCACGGATACGCAGTATTTT. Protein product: CASSRVAVTDTQYF.